What follows are 30 T cell receptor beta chains derived from one specimen sequenced in a study of early T cells in non-severe SARS-CoV-2 infection. TCRdb re-analysed the 5' RACE reads in MiXCR, keeping a single row per CDR3 protein. Seen here are tens of thousands of distinct CDR3 sequences, roughly 12% observed once, and the top ten hold about 2.5%. The material sequenced was whole blood, taken at baseline. The receptors shown here come from an adult who was a healthcare worker with PCR-confirmed SARS-CoV-2 infection or an uninfected control (not recorded which).

This chain uses TRBV27 with TRBJ2-2, with D perhaps given as TRBD1 or TRBD2 (6 bases each). Germline lookup yields CDR1 MNHEY and CDR2 SMNVEV (reference sequence). V lost 5 bases and J 2 bases, leaving 15 bases between the germline ends. This CDR3 has 16 amino acids. The CDR3 DNA sequence: TGTGCCAGCAGTCGCCCGGGGGCGGTAAACACCGGGGAGCTGTTTTTT. This sequence encodes CASSRPGAVNTGELFF.

This clonotype has just a few counts. The J gene is TRBJ2-2, the V gene TRBV11-2; no firm D call. This CDR3 region has 13 residues. Germline CDR1 SGHAT, CDR2 FQNNGV. V dropped 3 bases and J dropped 6 bases, with 8 bases sitting between them. Written as DNA, the CDR3 is TGTGCCAGCAGCTTTGGGAAGGCCGGGGAGCTGTTTTTT. It is translated as CASSFGKAGELFF.

This clonotype was counted ten times or more. V usage is TRBV29-1 and J usage is TRBJ1-2; no firm D call. Germline-derived CDR1 and CDR2 are SQVTM and ANQGSEA. The CDR3 is 13 amino acids. The V gene lost 0 bases and the J gene lost 5 bases, with 10 bases spanning the gap. CDR3 sequence reads: CSVEDIYLYGYTF. The CDR3 DNA sequence: TGCAGCGTTGAAGATATTTACCTATATGGCTACACCTTC.

This clonotype was seen only a few times. The gene calls are TRBV7-9 and TRBJ2-2; 9 positions agree with TRBD1. This CDR3 comprises 16 residues. CDR1 and CDR2 from the germline V gene are SEHNR and FQNEAQ (reference sequence). V lost 6 bases, J lost 4 bases, and 9 bases stayed unmatched. DNA of the CDR3: TGTGCCAGCAGGTCAGCCGGGACAGGGTCCACCGGGGAGCTGTTTTTT. It translates to CASRSAGTGSTGELFF.

Ten or more counts support this clonotype. The rearrangement links TRBV28 to TRBJ2-3; D remains unclear. The CDR3 sequence is 12 residues long. Germline CDR1 reads MDHEN; CDR2 reads SYDVKM. V was shortened by 5 bases and J by 3 bases, with 6 bases between the two germline ends. The CDR3 DNA reads TGTGCCAGCAGTCTGACGACAGATACGCAGTATTTT. This encodes CASSLTTDTQYF.

Only a few counts were recorded for this clonotype. The CDR3 here is CASSLNRASYGYTF. The CDR3 nucleotides read TGTGCCAGCAGCTTAAACAGGGCTTCGTATGGCTACACCTTC. The chain uses TRBV7-8 and TRBJ1-2; D possibly corresponds to TRBD1 (6 bases). The V gene's germline CDR1 is SGHVS and CDR2 FQNEAQ. CDR3 length: 14 amino acids. Trimming left V 2 bases short and J 5 bases short, with 12 bases between.

This clonotype was picked up many times. The V call is TRBV18, the J call TRBJ1-6, with 8 bases aligning to TRBD1. From germline, CDR1 is KGHSH and CDR2 LQKENI. V was clipped by 6 bases and J by 9 bases; unmatched bases: 7. CDR3 length: 14 residues. The DNA of the CDR3 is TGTGCCAGCTCCTGGGACAGGTCGGGTTCACCCCTCCACTTT. This translates into CASSWDRSGSPLHF.

V usage is TRBV4-1 and J usage is TRBJ2-4; possibly TRBD1 or TRBD2 for D (5 bases each). The CDR3 is made up of 13 amino acids. V lost 4 bases, J lost 8 bases, and 12 bases lay in between. The germline V gene encodes CDR1 MGHRA and CDR2 YSYEKL. CDR3 loop: CASSREGRDIQYF. CDR3 in DNA: TGCGCCAGCAGCCGTGAGGGGCGAGACATTCAGTACTTC.

V and J are TRBV6-5 and TRBJ2-2, with 9 nucleotides matching TRBD1. With V trimmed by 1 base and J by 2 bases, 2 bases remained unmatched. The germline V gene encodes CDR1 MNHEY and CDR2 SVGAGI. The CDR3 contains 16 residues. The CDR3 DNA follows: TGTGCCAGCAGTTACTATACAGGGGGCAACACCGGGGAGCTGTTTTTT. This encodes CASSYYTGGNTGELFF.

This clonotype was seen repeatedly, ten times or more. The chain employs TRBV2 and TRBJ1-1; D unresolved. This CDR3 is built from 13 residues. V lost 4 bases and J lost 1, with 7 bases in between. Germline assignment: CDR1 SNHLY and CDR2 FYNNEI. The CDR3 DNA reads TGTGCCAGCAGTGGACGTTCGAACACTGAAGCTTTCTTT. Its translation is CASSGRSNTEAFF.

This rearrangement joins TRBV20-1 to TRBJ1-1; D may be TRBD1 (5 bases). In germline, CDR1 is DFQATT, CDR2 SNEGSKA (reference sequence). The CDR3 sequence is 16 residues long. V was trimmed by 7 bases and J by 4 bases, leaving 25 bases between them. The CDR3 reads CSGPPWDRPAGTEAFF. DNA of the CDR3: TGCAGTGGGCCGCCCTGGGACCGCCCGGCGGGCACTGAAGCTTTCTTT.

In this sample, this clonotype turned up a few times. The rearrangement uses TRBV11-2 and TRBJ2-7, with 7 bases matching TRBD1. Germline CDR1 is SGHAT and CDR2 is FQNNGV. Trimming at V came to 0 bases and at J to 2 bases, leaving 4 bases not matched to a gene. The CDR3 spans 15 residues. In DNA, the CDR3 is TGTGCCAGCAGCTTAGAATTGGGACAGACCTACGAGCAGTACTTC. Amino acid sequence: CASSLELGQTYEQYF.

The chain employs TRBV7-2 and TRBJ1-6; D gene uncertain. Between the trimmed V and J ends, which lost 0 bases and 8 bases, there was a span of 11 bases. CDR1 and CDR2 from the germline V gene are SGHTA and FQGNSA. The CDR3 spans 15 residues. The CDR3 protein is CASSLASVDYSPLHF. Written as DNA, the CDR3 is TGTGCCAGCAGCTTAGCTTCCGTAGATTATTCACCCCTCCACTTT.

In its sample, this clonotype was seen a few times. The chain couples TRBV7-2 to TRBJ2-7; TRBD1 matches 8 bases. Germline assignment: CDR1 SGHTA and CDR2 FQGNSA. V was clipped by 5 bases and J by 3 bases; unmatched bases: 6. The CDR3 length is 14 residues. The CDR3, as DNA: TGTGCCAGCAGCCAGGACAGGGCGGTCTACGAGCAGTACTTC. Translation: CASSQDRAVYEQYF.

This clonotype was detected only a few times. V is TRBV7-6 and J is TRBJ2-1; 9 bases fit TRBD2. With 3 bases clipped from V and 5 bases from J, the junction kept 5 bases outside the gene matches. The CDR3 is made up of 15 amino acids. The germline V gene encodes CDR1 SGHVS and CDR2 FNYEAQ. The CDR3 sequence is CASSFEAGGHNEQFF. The CDR3, as DNA: TGTGCCAGCAGCTTCGAAGCGGGGGGACACAATGAGCAGTTCTTC.

The table lists this clonotype with many counts. V and J are TRBV19 and TRBJ2-1; 7 bases map to TRBD1. CDR1 and CDR2 from the germline V gene are LNHDA and SQIVND (reference sequence). The CDR3 is 16 residues long. The junction had 12 bases not matched to a gene; V was cut back by 5 bases and J by 5 bases. CDR3 protein: CASSAAADRSNNEQFF. CDR3 in DNA: TGTGCCAGTAGTGCCGCCGCGGACAGGAGCAACAATGAGCAGTTCTTC.

This clonotype was found many times. V is TRBV7-2 and J is TRBJ1-5; D call uncertain. The CDR3 contains 13 residues. V was clipped by 5 bases and J by 4 bases, with 9 bases between them. Germline V gene sequence: CDR1 SGHTA, CDR2 FQGNSA. For the CDR3, the DNA is TGTGCCAGCAGCCCTCGCTTAAATCAGCCCCAGCATTTT. It codes for CASSPRLNQPQHF. Together with reference TRBV7-2 and TRBJ1-5, the CDR3 gives the full variable domain: GAGVSQSPSNKVTEKGKDVELRCDPISGHTALYWYRQSLGQGLEFLIYFQGNSAPDKSGLPSDRFSAERTGGSVSTLTIQRTQQEDSAVYLCASSPRLNQPQHFGDGTRLSIL.

This clonotype was counted a few times. The gene calls are TRBV7-2 and TRBJ2-3, with D hard to call. This CDR3 has 15 amino acids. The germline gives CDR1 SGHTA, CDR2 FQGNSA. With 2 bases removed from V and 2 bases from J, the gap between germline ends came to 11 bases. This CDR3 is CASSLSKTYTDTQYF. The CDR3 DNA reads TGTGCCAGCAGCTTATCTAAAACCTACACAGATACGCAGTATTTT.

The gene calls are TRBV7-2 and TRBJ1-1, with TRBD1 identical over 8 bases. Trimming at V came to 4 bases and at J to 0 bases, leaving 7 bases not matched to a gene. Germline V gene data show CDR1 as SGHTA and CDR2 as FQGNSA. This CDR3 has 16 amino acids. This CDR3 is CASSSGQDRVNTEAFF. Here the CDR3 DNA reads TGTGCCAGCAGCTCGGGACAGGACCGAGTGAACACTGAAGCTTTCTTT.

This clonotype was counted ten times or more. The rearrangement uses TRBV12-3 or TRBV12-4 and TRBJ1-1; no clear D gene. Trimming removed 6 bases at V and 2 bases at J, with 10 bases between. The CDR3 spans 13 residues. CDR3 DNA sequence: TGTGCCAGCAGCCCTTCGATAAACACTGAAGCTTTCTTT. Protein: CASSPSINTEAFF.

J is TRBJ1-2 and V is TRBV3-1; a possible D gene is TRBD1 (6 bases). CDR1 and CDR2 (germline): LGHDT, YNNKEL (reference sequence). The CDR3 is 15 residues long. V was clipped by 0 bases and J by 4 bases, with 12 bases between them. Here the CDR3 DNA reads TGTGCCAGCAGCCAAGAACGGCTAGGGGGCTATGGCTACACCTTC. As protein: CASSQERLGGYGYTF.

This clonotype has at least ten counts. V usage is TRBV7-2 and J usage is TRBJ1-6; D unclear. The CDR3 has 13 amino acids. V lost 4 bases, J lost 6 bases, and 7 bases lay in between. In germline, CDR1 is SGHTA, CDR2 FQGNSA. CDR3 nucleotide sequence: TGTGCCAGCAGCTCGTCGAGTAATTCACCCCTCCACTTT. It codes for CASSSSSNSPLHF. The full variable domain, completed using reference TRBV7-2 and TRBJ1-6, is GAGVSQSPSNKVTEKGKDVELRCDPISGHTALYWYRQSLGQGLEFLIYFQGNSAPDKSGLPSDRFSAERTGGSVSTLTIQRTQQEDSAVYLCASSSSSNSPLHFGNGTRLTVT.

The chain carries TRBV7-7 and TRBJ2-2, with a possible D match to TRBD1 (6 bases). Trimming pared 1 base from V and 4 bases from J, leaving 16 bases between. From germline, CDR1 is SSHAT and CDR2 FNYEAQ (reference sequence). The CDR3 totals 17 residues. The DNA of the CDR3 is TGTGCCAGCAGCTTAGGAGGAACAGGGCGTAGCACCGGGGAGCTGTTTTTT. It codes for CASSLGGTGRSTGELFF.

The gene calls are TRBV10-3 and TRBJ2-7; 10 bases map to TRBD1. The CDR3 totals 15 residues. Germline CDR1 ENHRY, CDR2 SYGVKD. The V segment lost 9 bases and the J segment 4 bases; nucleotides outside the gene matches: 12. This CDR3 is CAISTGQGRGYEQYF. The CDR3 DNA sequence: TGTGCCATTTCGACGGGACAGGGGAGGGGATACGAGCAGTACTTC.

This clonotype has just a few counts. CDR3 in amino acids: CASSSKGEKLFF. CDR3 DNA sequence: TGTGCCAGCTCATCCAAGGGGGAAAAACTGTTTTTT. J is TRBJ1-4 and V is TRBV18, with TRBD1 as a possible D gene (5 bases). The CDR3 has 12 residues. V was shortened by 5 bases and J by 8 bases, with 9 bases between the two germline ends. Germline lookup yields CDR1 KGHSH and CDR2 LQKENI.

The chain combines TRBV10-3 with TRBJ2-7; no clear D gene. The CDR3 is made up of 13 amino acids. The V end was cut by 5 bases, the J end by 4 bases, with 12 bases between. The germline gives CDR1 ENHRY, CDR2 SYGVKD. This chain's CDR3 is CAISTASTYEQYF. The CDR3 region has the DNA TGTGCCATCAGTACAGCATCCACGTACGAGCAGTACTTC.

The V gene is TRBV29-1, the J gene TRBJ2-6, with no clear D. This CDR3 contains 13 residues. In germline, CDR1 is SQVTM, CDR2 ANQGSEA. V was shortened by 2 bases and J by 1 base, with 3 bases between the two germline ends. This chain's CDR3 is CSVEKSGANVLTF. The CDR3 DNA is TGCAGCGTTGAAAAGTCTGGGGCCAACGTCCTGACTTTC.

The chain uses TRBV28 and TRBJ2-4; either TRBD1 or TRBD2 may fit D (5 bases each). Germline V gene sequence: CDR1 MDHEN, CDR2 SYDVKM. Trimming stripped 6 bases from V and 0 bases from J, with 15 bases between. This CDR3 has 16 residues. CDR3 bases: TGTGCCAGCAGCATCGGGACGTTGCTAGCCAAAAACATTCAGTACTTC. Translation gives CASSIGTLLAKNIQYF.

This clonotype was counted only a few times. The rearrangement joins TRBV2 to TRBJ2-3; perhaps TRBD2 as D (6 bases). CDR1 SNHLY and CDR2 FYNNEI come from the germline V gene. Trimming removed 6 bases at V and 2 bases at J, with 15 bases between. The CDR3 covers 15 residues. DNA for the CDR3: TGTGCCAGCAGGGCCGAGCGGGCAGCCACAGATACGCAGTATTTT. This sequence encodes CASRAERAATDTQYF.

This chain joins TRBV7-2 and TRBJ2-5; 10 bases map to TRBD1. CDR1 and CDR2 (germline): SGHTA, FQGNSA. This CDR3 is built from 16 residues. V gave up 2 bases and J gave up 7 bases; unmatched junction bases: 10. For the CDR3, the DNA is TGTGCCAGCAGCTTAACGGGGACAGGGGTTGGCGGGACCCAGTACTTC. Amino acids: CASSLTGTGVGGTQYF.